This TCR beta chain was captured by sequencing in a study of T cell responses to AZD1222 COVID-19 vaccine. Concerning this clone: The antigen is unknown.

Unmatched junction bases numbered 8, after V lost 8 bases and J lost 5 bases. CDR3 size: 13 residues. CDR1 MNHEY and CDR2 SVGAGI come from the germline V gene. Study-wide points: Repertoires were obtained solely post-peak T cell response. The donors showed a predominance of white British ancestry and of females, with possible underestimation of clonal diversity. Reports indicate that nearly half of spike-specific TCRs are directed at unmutated variant regions. Regions 160-218 and 743-854 dominated among vaccine-associated CD4 TCRs spanning spike.

Libraries were prepared by immunoSEQ multiplex PCR; TCRdb keeps only in-frame clonotypes and omits some of them. The sample shows around 160,000 clones, under 95% of them seen only once. This TCR was recovered from an adult in good health. The gene calls are TRBV6-5 and TRBJ1-2, with TRBD1 matching over 7 bases. Sequences were derived from peripheral blood, sampled on day 0 of AZD1222 vaccination. Here the CDR3 DNA reads TGTGCCAGCGCCCCACAGGGGAAGTATGGCTACACCTTC. Its protein is CASAPQGKYGYTF.